A single sample is the source of the 19 T cell receptor beta chains below, sequenced in a study of cytomegalovirus exposure and HLA in healthy donors. Use of 60 Vbeta and 13 Jbeta primers characterized the PCR. Sequencing was performed with immunoSEQ multiplex PCR; in TCRdb, only in-frame clones are kept and a portion is missing. This sample has 110,000 or so clones, with around 81% found just once. The sample consisted of PBMCs. These receptor sequences come from a woman between 40 and 50 years old in good health and CMV-seronegative.

This clone appeared once. The chain combines TRBV10-1 with TRBJ2-7; 11 bases agree with TRBD1. V lost 6 bases and J lost 3; bases outside the gene matches: 7. This CDR3 region has 15 residues. Germline V gives CDR1 WNHNN, CDR2 SYGVQD (reference sequence). The CDR3 here is CASRNCGTGGYEQYF. The CDR3, as DNA: TGCGCCAGCAGAAATTGTGGGACAGGGGGCTACGAGCAGTACTTC.

The chain uses TRBV6-5 and TRBJ2-7; 8 positions agree with TRBD1. From germline, CDR1 is MNHEY and CDR2 SVGAGI. The CDR3 loop spans 15 amino acids. J gave up 0 bases and V 6 bases, and 7 bases lay outside the gene matches. The CDR3 DNA is TGTGCCAGCAGCCAGGGACAGGACCGCTCCTACGAGCAGTACTTC. Encoded protein: CASSQGQDRSYEQYF.

This rearrangement joins TRBV27 to TRBJ1-4; perhaps TRBD1 as D (5 bases). This CDR3 comprises 16 residues. Trimming shortened V by 5 bases and J by 2 bases, and 15 bases separated the two germline ends. The germline gives CDR1 MNHEY, CDR2 SMNVEV (reference sequence). CDR3 region: CASSPLMGGTNEKLFF. The CDR3 DNA is TGTGCCAGCAGTCCCCTGATGGGGGGGACTAATGAAAAACTGTTTTTT.

The V call is TRBV5-6, the J call TRBJ2-3; 9 positions agree with TRBD2. From germline, CDR1 is SGHDT and CDR2 YYEEEE. The CDR3 extends over 16 amino acids. The V gene end was trimmed by 4 bases and the J gene end by 5 bases; junction bases not matched to a gene: 11. CDR3 region: CASSPGGSGGVDTQYF. CDR3 nucleotides: TGTGCCAGCAGCCCGGGGGGTAGCGGGGGAGTAGATACGCAGTATTTT. Supplemented by reference TRBV5-6 and TRBJ2-3, the full variable domain reads DAGVTQSPTHLIKTRGQQVTLRCSPKSGHDTVSWYQQALGQGPQFIFQYYEEEERQRGNFPDRFSGHQFPNYSSELNVNALLLGDSALYLCASSPGGSGGVDTQYFGPGTRLTVL.

This chain joins TRBV14 and TRBJ2-3; 8 nucleotides match TRBD2. Losses at the gene ends were 6 bases for V and 4 bases for J; bases not matched to a gene: 9. This CDR3 spans 15 amino acids. The germline gives CDR1 SGHDN, CDR2 FVKESK. The CDR3 DNA sequence: TGTGCCAGCAGTTCCCTAGCGGGTTTAGCAGATACGCAGTATTTT. Translation gives CASSSLAGLADTQYF.

This chain links TRBV5-4 with TRBJ1-1; D gene uncertain. CDR3 size: 14 residues. V dropped 4 bases and J dropped 1 base, with 11 bases sitting between them. Per germline, CDR1 SGHNT and CDR2 YYREEE (reference sequence). DNA for the CDR3: TGTGCCAGCAGCGGCATCAGTCAGAACACTGAAGCTTTCTTT. It yields the protein CASSGISQNTEAFF.

The rearrangement joins TRBV28 to TRBJ1-2; 8 nucleotides match TRBD1. The CDR3 spans 14 residues. V shed 4 bases, J shed 5 bases, and the junction held 6 bases outside the gene matches. CDR1 is MDHEN and CDR2 is SYDVKM in the germline V gene. Written as DNA, the CDR3 is TGTGCCAGCAGTTCCGGACAGGGTGGGTATGGCTACACCTTC. Its translation is CASSSGQGGYGYTF.

This clone was seen more than once but under ten times. The gene calls are TRBV19 and TRBJ2-7; D call uncertain. The V gene lost 3 bases and the J gene lost 6 bases, with 12 bases spanning the gap. The CDR3 extends over 13 amino acids. CDR1 is LNHDA and CDR2 is SQIVND in the germline V gene (reference sequence). The CDR3 region has the DNA TGTGCCAGTAGTATGAGGCCTCAGAGCGAGCAGTACTTC. Its protein is CASSMRPQSEQYF.

The chain couples TRBV7-6 to TRBJ2-1, with 8 bases lining up with TRBD2. This CDR3 region has 17 residues. Germline V gives CDR1 SGHVS, CDR2 FNYEAQ. With 2 bases clipped from V and 0 bases from J, the junction kept 6 bases outside the gene matches. The CDR3, as DNA: TGTGCCAGCAGCTTATTCGCGGGGGGTTTCTCCTACAATGAGCAGTTCTTC. Encoded protein: CASSLFAGGFSYNEQFF. The full variable domain, with the rest looked up from reference TRBV7-6 and TRBJ2-1, is GAGVSQSPRYKVTKRGQDVALRCDPISGHVSLYWYRQALGQGPEFLTYFNYEAQQDKSGLPNDRFSAERPEGSISTLTIQRTEQRDSAMYRCASSLFAGGFSYNEQFFGPGTRLTVL.

The genes are TRBV7-9 and TRBJ2-3, with D possibly TRBD2 on 6 matching bases. V was clipped by 5 bases and J by 0 bases, with 12 bases between them. Germline CDR1 reads SEHNR; CDR2 reads FQNEAQ (reference sequence). This CDR3 has 15 amino acids. The CDR3 nucleotides are TGTGCCAGCAGCCTTAGCGGAACTAGCACAGATACGCAGTATTTT. Protein: CASSLSGTSTDTQYF.

V is TRBV6-7 and J is TRBJ1-1; D might be TRBD1 (5 bases). TRBV6-7 counts as an open reading frame of uncertain function. V was cut by 8 bases and J by 3 bases, with 16 bases left in between. This CDR3 is 14 amino acids long. The CDR3 here is CASPGRVEDTEAFF. CDR3 DNA sequence: TGTGCCAGCCCAGGGAGGGTTGAAGACACTGAAGCTTTCTTT.

The rearrangement uses TRBV5-8 and TRBJ2-7; 10 positions agree with TRBD1. Losses at the gene ends were 4 bases for V and 3 bases for J; bases not matched to a gene: 7. This CDR3 region has 15 residues. The germline CDR1 and CDR2 sequences are SGHTS and YDEGEE. CDR3: CASSRPGQGSYEQYF. The CDR3 DNA sequence: TGTGCCAGCAGCCGGCCGGGACAGGGGAGCTACGAGCAGTACTTC.

Regarding this clone: Its ends do not fully match the called genes, so a read error is possible. The chain uses TRBV11-2 and TRBJ2-1; maybe TRBD2 (6 bases). The germline V gene encodes CDR1 SGHAT and CDR2 FQNNGV. The CDR3 is 15 residues long. CDR3 loop: CVSSLVLDYYNEQFF. The CDR3 DNA reads as TGTGTCAGCAGCTTAGTTTTGGACTACTACAATGAGCAGTTCTTC.

CDR3 nucleotide sequence: TGTGCCAGCAGTGAATTTGAGGGCGATGAGCAGTTCTTC. The encoded protein is CASSEFEGDEQFF. V gene TRBV25-1 combines with J gene TRBJ2-1, with TRBD2 as a possible D gene (5 bases). Germline lookup yields CDR1 MGHDK and CDR2 SYGVNS. The CDR3 has 13 amino acids. Trimming took 1 base from V and 8 from J, leaving 9 bases between them.

This clone has just one count. The chain recombines TRBV7-6 with TRBJ1-6; 10 nucleotides align to TRBD1. Looked up from germline, CDR1 is SGHVS and CDR2 is FNYEAQ. V shed 6 bases and J 8 bases; nucleotides not matched to a gene: 10. CDR3 length: 16 residues. The CDR3 DNA follows: TGTGCCAGCAGTACTGAAGGGACAGGGGCGGATTCACCCCTCCACTTT. Translated, it gives CASSTEGTGADSPLHF.

This clone has a single count. The chain combines TRBV19 with TRBJ2-3; 7 bases are shared with TRBD1. Trimming at V came to 6 bases and at J to 5 bases, leaving 11 bases not matched to a gene. Germline lookup yields CDR1 LNHDA and CDR2 SQIVND (reference sequence). The CDR3 loop spans 15 amino acids. In DNA form, the CDR3 reads TGTGCCAGTAGCCGGGACAGAAACTCCAAAGATACGCAGTATTTT. This encodes CASSRDRNSKDTQYF.

The V call is TRBV2, the J call TRBJ2-7; a possible D gene is TRBD2 (6 bases). The germline V gene encodes CDR1 SNHLY and CDR2 FYNNEI. V was trimmed by 7 bases and J by 1 base, leaving 8 bases between them. The CDR3 totals 12 residues. As DNA, the CDR3 is TGTGCCAGCACGGGGGAGTCCTACGAGCAGTACTTC. Protein product: CASTGESYEQYF.

This clone has just a few counts. V is TRBV7-2 and J is TRBJ1-1, with D uncertain. CDR3 size: 13 residues. Germline loops: CDR1 SGHTA, CDR2 FQGNSA. V was clipped by 5 bases and J by 2 bases, with 9 bases between them. The CDR3 protein is CASSPQYNTEAFF. The CDR3 bases are TGTGCCAGCAGCCCGCAGTATAACACTGAAGCTTTCTTT.

The V gene is TRBV2, the J gene TRBJ2-7; D possibly corresponds to TRBD2 (5 bases). The CDR3 has 13 residues. CDR1 and CDR2 from the germline V gene are SNHLY and FYNNEI. V lost 7 bases and J lost 5, with 15 bases in between. The CDR3 reads CASTGRFRHEQYF. For the CDR3, the DNA is TGTGCCAGCACGGGGAGATTCCGTCACGAGCAGTACTTC.